These T cell receptor beta chains were read from a single sample in a study of glioma-infiltrating T cells after dendritic cell vaccination. TCRdb keeps only in-frame clones here, not all; method: immunoSEQ multiplex PCR. The sample holds tens of thousands of clones, approximately 80% seen once. The specimen was blood, collected after dendritic cell vaccination. The receptors stem from a human donor with glioblastoma. Each CDR3 is given with its conserved first and last residue. A D gene is named only where the DNA matches it firmly. Clone size is stated in some rows and not others, as once, few, many or a class when expanded.

>TRBV7-8|.|.|TRBJ1-2
CASSLAREIYGYTF
TGTGCCAGCAGCTTAGCGCGAGAGATCTATGGCTACACCTTC
>TRBV30|.|.|TRBJ2-3
CAWSVRRGGTDTQYF
TGTGCCTGGAGTGTGAGGCGGGGTGGCACAGATACGCAGTATTTT
>TRBV10-2|.|.|TRBJ2-7
CASSESMWLSYEQYF
TGCGCCAGCAGTGAGTCGATGTGGCTCTCCTACGAGCAGTACTTC
>TRBV19|.|.|TRBJ2-7
CASSLGQSTYEQYF
TGTGCCAGTAGTCTTGGACAGTCCACCTACGAGCAGTACTTC
>TRBV7-2|.|.|TRBJ2-1
CASNPGGLPNEQFF
TGTGCCAGCAACCCGGGGGGCCTCCCCAATGAGCAGTTCTTC
>TRBV18|TRBD2|.|TRBJ2-2
CASSPLNSGGLNTGELFF
TGTGCCAGCTCACCACTGAATAGCGGGGGGCTCAACACCGGGGAGCTGTTTTTT
>TRBV25-1|TRBD1|once|TRBJ1-2
CASSEAGGGYTF
TGTGCCAGCAGTGAGGCAGGGGGGGGCTACACCTTC
>TRBV4-1|.|.|TRBJ1-2
CASSQDSGDIYGYTF
TGCGCCAGCAGCCAAGACTCAGGGGATATCTATGGCTACACCTTC
>TRBV5-1|TRBD2|.|TRBJ2-1
CASLNRGLAGKSSYNEQFF
TGCGCCAGCCTAAACCGTGGACTAGCGGGGAAAAGCTCCTACAATGAGCAGTTCTTC
>TRBV27|TRBD1|.|TRBJ1-6
CASSLGGTVYSPLHF
TGTGCCAGCAGTTTAGGGGGGACAGTCTATTCACCCCTCCACTTT